A single sample gave rise to the 30 T cell receptor beta chains below, sequenced in a study of control samples from healthy donors and cancer patients (TCRdb year 2020). Libraries came from the immunoSEQ multiplex PCR assay. Held by TCRdb, this immuneACCESS table contains in-frame sequences only and omits some clones. Under half of the omission traces to an unresolved V gene where checked; the cause of the rest is unknown. Recorded for this sample are about 35,000 clones; approximately 94% of them occurred a single time. 1.7% of the sample goes to the ten largest clones. Sequencing input: PBMCs. These receptors were obtained from a man aged 35-49 years with colorectal cancer.

The chain uses TRBV5-1 and TRBJ2-5, with 11 bases matching TRBD2. V shed 6 bases, J shed 5 bases, and the junction held 6 bases outside the gene matches. The CDR3 extends over 14 amino acids. Germline loops: CDR1 SGHRS, CDR2 YFSETQ. CDR3 in amino acids: CASTSTSGVETQYF. In DNA, the CDR3 is TGCGCCAGCACCTCGACTAGCGGGGTGGAGACCCAGTACTTC.

The V gene is TRBV19, the J gene TRBJ1-2; no firm D call. The germline V gene has CDR1 LNHDA and CDR2 SQIVND (reference sequence). The CDR3 totals 16 residues. Trimming cost V 3 bases and J 4 bases, with 18 bases left between them. The CDR3 reads CASSISALDAGYGYTF. CDR3 coding DNA: TGTGCCAGTAGTATCTCGGCGTTGGATGCGGGCTATGGCTACACCTTC.

V usage is TRBV19 and J usage is TRBJ2-5, with TRBD2 matching 9 bases. V shed 3 bases, J shed 9 bases, and the junction held 11 bases outside the gene matches. Germline V gene lookup returns CDR1 LNHDA and CDR2 SQIVND (reference sequence). CDR3 size: 15 residues. The CDR3, as DNA: TGTGCCAGTAGTATGAGGACTAGCGATGCCGCGGCCCAGTACTTC. Its protein is CASSMRTSDAAAQYF.

DNA for the CDR3: TGTGCCAGCAGCGCTGTGACAGGGGTTAATGGCTACACCTTC. Protein sequence: CASSAVTGVNGYTF. V gene TRBV7-9 combines with J gene TRBJ1-2; 8 nucleotides align to TRBD1. The CDR3 loop spans 14 amino acids. Germline CDR1 SEHNR, CDR2 FQNEAQ (reference sequence). The junction had 8 bases not matched to a gene; V was cut back by 5 bases and J by 6 bases.

The chain combines TRBV7-2 with TRBJ2-2, with D uncertain. The CDR3 consists of 15 residues. Germline CDR1 reads SGHTA; CDR2 reads FQGNSA. Trimming took off 4 bases at V and 2 bases at J, with 11 bases between the two ends. The CDR3 sequence: CASSSRWPNTGELFF. The CDR3 nucleotides are TGTGCCAGCAGCTCCCGTTGGCCAAACACCGGGGAGCTGTTTTTT.

The chain couples TRBV7-8 to TRBJ1-5; D perhaps matches TRBD1 (5 bases). CDR1 is SGHVS and CDR2 is FQNEAQ in the germline V gene. V was shortened by 5 bases and J by 0 bases, with 11 bases between the two germline ends. The CDR3 is 15 amino acids. CDR3 amino acids: CASSLGGNSNQPQHF. The CDR3, as DNA: TGTGCCAGCAGCCTCGGGGGAAATAGCAATCAGCCCCAGCATTTT.

The chain employs TRBV4-1 and TRBJ1-6, with 10 bases identical to TRBD1. This CDR3 comprises 17 residues. Germline V lookup: CDR1 MGHRA, CDR2 YSYEKL. V lost 3 bases to trimming and J lost 4 bases; unmatched junction nucleotides: 6. The CDR3 nucleotides are TGCGCCAGCAGCCAGACCGGGACAGGGGCTTATAATTCACCCCTCCACTTT. As protein: CASSQTGTGAYNSPLHF.

The chain employs TRBV5-1 and TRBJ2-2; 7 nucleotides agree with TRBD2. Germline loops: CDR1 SGHRS, CDR2 YFSETQ. V dropped 7 bases and J dropped 0; count of bases not matched to a gene: 3. The CDR3 totals 14 residues. CDR3 in DNA: TGCGCCAGCCAAAGCGGGGCGAACACCGGGGAGCTGTTTTTT. It specifies CASQSGANTGELFF.

This clone came up a few times. The chain carries TRBV30 and TRBJ1-1; D unclear. This CDR3 spans 12 amino acids. Germline CDR1 and CDR2: GTSNPN and SVGIG (reference sequence). The V gene lost 1 base and the J gene lost 1 base, with 4 bases spanning the gap. The CDR3 loop reads CAWSAPNTEAFF. CDR3 DNA: TGTGCCTGGAGTGCCCCGAACACTGAAGCTTTCTTT.

This chain joins TRBV3-1 (or the pseudogene TRBV3-2) and TRBJ2-7; D ambiguous. Germline loops: CDR1 LGHDT, CDR2 YNNKEL (reference sequence). The germline V and J ends were trimmed by 2 bases and 6 bases, with 8 bases remaining between them. The CDR3 is 12 amino acids. CDR3 amino acids: CASSQMSSEQYF. In nucleotides, the CDR3 is TGTGCCAGCAGCCAAATGAGCTCCGAGCAGTACTTC.

The CDR3 sequence is CASSQQVREQYF. The CDR3 nucleotides are TGTGCCAGCAGCCAACAGGTCCGCGAGCAGTACTTC. The chain links TRBV7-9 to TRBJ2-7; D might be TRBD1 (5 bases). Germline V lookup: CDR1 SEHNR, CDR2 FQNEAQ (reference sequence). V dropped 5 bases and J dropped 6 bases, with 11 bases sitting between them. This CDR3 contains 12 residues.

J is TRBJ1-1 and V is TRBV6-5; D may be TRBD1 (5 bases). CDR1 is MNHEY and CDR2 is SVGAGI in the germline V gene. V was clipped by 6 bases and J by 11 bases, with 16 bases between them. The length of the CDR3 is 12 residues. The CDR3 reads CASSRGDLMAFF. The CDR3 region has the DNA TGTGCCAGCAGCCGCGGGGACCTAATGGCTTTCTTT.

J is TRBJ1-2 and V is TRBV6-6; TRBD1 matches at 10 bases. The CDR3 consists of 15 residues. Germline V gene lookup returns CDR1 MNHNY and CDR2 SVGAGI (reference sequence). The V segment lost 6 bases and the J segment 5 bases; nucleotides outside the gene matches: 9. CDR3 residues: CASRIGQGEAYGYTF. In DNA, the CDR3 is TGTGCCAGCAGAATAGGACAGGGGGAGGCATATGGCTACACCTTC.

The genes are TRBV20-1 and TRBJ2-6; D gene ambiguous. Trimming took off 3 bases at V and 1 base at J, with 4 bases between the two ends. The CDR3 covers 13 residues. Germline assignment: CDR1 DFQATT and CDR2 SNEGSKA (reference sequence). CDR3 DNA sequence: TGCAGTGCTAGTCAGTCTGGGGCCAACGTCCTGACTTTC. Amino acids: CSASQSGANVLTF.

The count of this clone is one. This chain joins TRBV5-1 and TRBJ2-7; 9 bases align to TRBD1. Germline CDR1 and CDR2: SGHRS and YFSETQ. This CDR3 comprises 16 residues. The V and J ends lost 3 bases and 5 bases, in that order; junction bases with no gene match: 12. The CDR3 sequence: CASSSSSGTGRNEQYF. The CDR3 nucleotides read TGCGCCAGCAGCTCGTCATCCGGGACAGGGAGAAACGAGCAGTACTTC. Using reference TRBV5-1 and TRBJ2-7 for the parts outside the CDR3, the full variable domain is KAGVTQTPRYLIKTRGQQVTLSCSPISGHRSVSWYQQTPGQGLQFLFEYFSETQRNKGNFPGRFSGRQFSNSRSEMNVSTLELGDSALYLCASSSSSGTGRNEQYFGPGTRLTVT.

The rearrangement uses TRBV14 and TRBJ2-1, with 10 bases that match TRBD2. The CDR3 is 17 amino acids. Germline loops: CDR1 SGHDN, CDR2 FVKESK. V lost 5 bases to trimming and J lost 7 bases; unmatched junction nucleotides: 14. The CDR3 loop reads CASSTGFLAGVTNEQFF. CDR3 in DNA: TGTGCCAGCAGCACCGGATTTCTAGCGGGGGTAACAAATGAGCAGTTCTTC.

The chain is built from TRBV4-2 and TRBJ2-5; TRBD2 agrees at 11 bases. The V segment lost 2 bases and the J segment 1 base; nucleotides outside the gene matches: 0. The germline CDR1 and CDR2 sequences are LGHNA and YNFKEQ. CDR3 length equals 15 residues. Here the CDR3 reads CASSQLAGGQETQYF. CDR3 in DNA: TGTGCCAGCAGCCAACTAGCGGGGGGCCAAGAGACCCAGTACTTC.

Written as DNA, the CDR3 is TGTGCCAGCAGCTTATCGGTTGCTGAAGCTTTCTTT. Translating gives CASSLSVAEAFF. The chain is built from TRBV7-9 and TRBJ1-1; D is uncertain. The germline V gene has CDR1 SEHNR and CDR2 FQNEAQ (reference sequence). V lost 2 bases to trimming and J lost 6 bases, with 7 bases between them. This CDR3 has 12 residues.

The J gene is TRBJ1-2, the V gene TRBV6-5, with D unclear. The germline V gene has CDR1 MNHEY and CDR2 SVGAGI. The CDR3 has 12 residues. The V end lost 6 bases, the J end lost 2 bases, and 7 bases lay between the germline ends. CDR3 sequence: CASSPINYGYTF. The CDR3 DNA is TGTGCCAGCAGCCCAATAAACTATGGCTACACCTTC.

The chain employs TRBV18 and TRBJ2-7, with 9 bases identical to TRBD1. Germline V gene data show CDR1 as KGHSH and CDR2 as LQKENI. The CDR3 consists of 17 residues. V lost 3 bases and J lost 6; bases outside the gene matches: 15. For the CDR3, the DNA is TGTGCCAGCTCACCTACCCTTGGAAACAGGGGGCCGATCGAGCAGTACTTC. The encoded protein is CASSPTLGNRGPIEQYF.

The rearrangement joins TRBV11-2 to TRBJ2-2, with a possible D match to TRBD2 (5 bases). CDR1 SGHAT and CDR2 FQNNGV come from the germline V gene. The CDR3 consists of 15 residues. V shed 5 bases and J shed 1 base, with 11 bases lying between them. The CDR3 DNA reads as TGTGCCAGCAGCGCCGTACTAGGGAACACCGGGGAGCTGTTTTTT. As protein: CASSAVLGNTGELFF.

This chain links TRBV27 with TRBJ2-7, with 9 bases fitting TRBD1. V shed 5 bases, J shed 3 bases, and the junction held 8 bases outside the gene matches. In germline, CDR1 is MNHEY, CDR2 SMNVEV (reference sequence). The length of the CDR3 is 15 residues. The CDR3 DNA follows: TGTGCCAGCAGTCCCGGGACAGGGACCTACTACGAGCAGTACTTC. It translates to CASSPGTGTYYEQYF.

The chain links TRBV5-1 to TRBJ2-2, with D uncertain. The CDR3 runs 15 residues. V was shortened by 0 bases and J by 5 bases, with 11 bases between the two germline ends. In germline, CDR1 is SGHRS, CDR2 YFSETQ. CDR3 region: CASSLETVWTGELFF. The CDR3 DNA reads as TGCGCCAGCAGCTTGGAGACGGTTTGGACCGGGGAGCTGTTTTTT. Filled out from reference TRBV5-1 and TRBJ2-2, the complete variable domain reads KAGVTQTPRYLIKTRGQQVTLSCSPISGHRSVSWYQQTPGQGLQFLFEYFSETQRNKGNFPGRFSGRQFSNSRSEMNVSTLELGDSALYLCASSLETVWTGELFFGEGSRLTVL.

V gene TRBV27 combines with J gene TRBJ1-5; tentative D call: TRBD1 (5 bases). The CDR3 loop spans 16 amino acids. V was pared by 5 bases and J by 0 bases, with 14 bases between. Germline V gives CDR1 MNHEY, CDR2 SMNVEV (reference sequence). CDR3 protein: CASSRQGDYSNQPQHF. DNA for the CDR3: TGTGCCAGCAGTCGCCAGGGAGATTATAGCAATCAGCCCCAGCATTTT.

The V gene is TRBV7-9, the J gene TRBJ2-1; TRBD1 might be the D (6 bases). There are 15 residues in the CDR3. V lost 5 bases and J 4 bases, leaving 15 bases between the germline ends. Germline CDR1 and CDR2: SEHNR and FQNEAQ (reference sequence). CDR3: CASSKLQGKYNEQFF. The CDR3 DNA is TGTGCCAGCAGCAAACTACAGGGAAAGTACAATGAGCAGTTCTTC.

The rearrangement joins TRBV7-3 to TRBJ2-3; D unclear. The CDR3 is 14 amino acids. From germline, CDR1 is SGHTA and CDR2 FQGTGA. Trimming cost V 2 bases and J 3 bases, with 9 bases left between them. The CDR3 here is CASSLLHTTDTQYF. Written as DNA, the CDR3 is TGTGCCAGCAGCTTACTCCATACGACAGATACGCAGTATTTT.

The chain is built from TRBV3-1 (or the pseudogene TRBV3-2) and TRBJ1-5; 7 nucleotides match TRBD1. V was clipped by 1 base and J by 9 bases; unmatched bases: 9. CDR3 size: 15 residues. Germline lookup yields CDR1 LGHDT and CDR2 YNNKEL (reference sequence). The chain's CDR3 is CASSQGSGGGWPQHF. In nucleotides, the CDR3 is TGTGCCAGCAGCCAAGGATCAGGGGGGGGGTGGCCCCAGCATTTT.

This chain uses TRBV2 with TRBJ1-5; perhaps TRBD1 as D (5 bases). Trimming removed 7 bases at V and 5 bases at J, with 21 bases between. The germline gives CDR1 SNHLY, CDR2 FYNNEI. The CDR3 runs to 16 residues. CDR3 in DNA: TGTGCCAGCAATAACTTGGGCCCAGGGCGACATCAGCCCCAGCATTTT. It translates to CASNNLGPGRHQPQHF.

This chain joins TRBV7-3 and TRBJ1-6; unclear D gene. The germline V and J ends were trimmed by 4 bases and 0 bases, with 7 bases remaining between them. The CDR3 length is 15 residues. Germline loops: CDR1 SGHTA, CDR2 FQGTGA. CDR3 in amino acids: CASSSVSSYNSPLHF. The CDR3 DNA follows: TGTGCCAGCAGCTCAGTAAGCTCCTATAATTCACCCCTCCACTTT.

This clone was seen once. The V and J genes are TRBV23-1 and TRBJ1-5, with 11 bases lining up with TRBD1. TRBV23-1 is an open reading frame whose function is uncertain. V shed 4 bases and J 7 bases; nucleotides not matched to a gene: 0. CDR3 length: 13 amino acids. CDR3 sequence: CASSRDRGQPQHF. Written as DNA, the CDR3 is TGCGCCAGCAGTCGGGACAGGGGGCAGCCCCAGCATTTT.